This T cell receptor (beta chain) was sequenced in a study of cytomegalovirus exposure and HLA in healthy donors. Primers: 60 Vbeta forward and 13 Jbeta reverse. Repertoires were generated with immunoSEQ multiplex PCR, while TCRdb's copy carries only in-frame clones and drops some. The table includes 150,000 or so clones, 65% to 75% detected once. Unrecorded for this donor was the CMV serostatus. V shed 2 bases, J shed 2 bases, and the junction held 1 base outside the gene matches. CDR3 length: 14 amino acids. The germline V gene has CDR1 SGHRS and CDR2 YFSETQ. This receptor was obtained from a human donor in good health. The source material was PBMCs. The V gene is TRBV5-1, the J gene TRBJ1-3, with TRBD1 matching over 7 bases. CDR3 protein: CASSFGTAGNTIYF. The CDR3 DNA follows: TGCGCCAGCAGCTTCGGGACAGCTGGAAACACCATATATTTT.